Listed below are T cell receptor beta chains from one sample, sequenced in a study of cytomegalovirus exposure and HLA in healthy donors. Sequencing used immunoSEQ multiplex PCR; TCRdb keeps in-frame clones, though not all of them. The data show around 170,000 clones, 60% to 80% seen once. The source material was PBMCs. Source of these receptors: a man aged 55 to 70 in good health and CMV-seronegative. Both conserved end residues are part of each CDR3. Fields, in order: D gene, J gene, V gene, clone size, CDR3 length, CDR3 DNA, CDR3 protein. The D gene is left open where the match is weak. Where a row states a size, it is once, few, many or the class of an expanded clone; other rows omit it.

TRBD2	TRBJ2-4	TRBV9	once	16	TGTGCCAGCAGCGTAGCTCTCGAGCGGGAGCAAAACATTCAGTACTTC	CASSVALEREQNIQYF
.	TRBJ2-2	TRBV11-1	.	13	TGTGCCAGCAGCGGATTTAGCGCCGGGGAGCTGTTTTTT	CASSGFSAGELFF
.	TRBJ2-7	TRBV6-1	.	15	TGTGCCAGCAGGGCAGCCCTGGGACACCAGTACGAGCAGTACTTC	CASRAALGHQYEQYF
TRBD1	TRBJ1-4	TRBV5-5	once	14	TGTGCCAGCAGTAGAGGACAGGGGGATGAAAAACTGTTTTTT	CASSRGQGDEKLFF
TRBD1	TRBJ1-6	TRBV5-6	.	16	TGTGCCAGCAGCTGGGGACAGGGATCGAGAGGTTCACCCCTCCACTTT	CASSWGQGSRGSPLHF
.	TRBJ2-3	TRBV7-6	.	13	TGTGCCAGCAAGTCTGTTAGCCCAGATACGCAGTATTTT	CASKSVSPDTQYF
TRBD1	TRBJ2-7	TRBV6-1	.	14	TGTGCCAGCAGCCCCGGGACAGTCTCCTACGAGCAGTACTTC	CASSPGTVSYEQYF
.	TRBJ2-7	TRBV7-8	once	14	TGTGCCAGCAGCTCTCGGGACAACCCGCCCGGGCAGTACTTC	CASSSRDNPPGQYF
TRBD1	TRBJ2-2	TRBV10-3	.	14	TGTGCCATCAGACGGACAGGGGACGGCGGGGAGCTGTTTTTT	CAIRRTGDGGELFF
.	TRBJ2-3	TRBV9	.	16	TGTGCCAGCAGCGAGCCGTGGTCAACTAGCACAGATACGCAGTATTTT	CASSEPWSTSTDTQYF
TRBD2	TRBJ2-3	TRBV5-8	.	15	TGTGCCAGCAGCTCCGGGACTAGGGACACAGATACGCAGTATTTT	CASSSGTRDTDTQYF
TRBD1	TRBJ1-2	TRBV2	.	14	TGTGCCAGCACCCTAGAGGACAGGGGCTATGGCTACACCTTC	CASTLEDRGYGYTF
TRBD2	TRBJ2-1	TRBV19	.	16	TGTGCCAGTACGAGGACTAGCGGGGGGGCTGGCAATGAGCAGTTCTTC	CASTRTSGGAGNEQFF
.	TRBJ2-5	TRBV6-5	.	14	TGTGCCAGCAGTTACTCCCGCGGGCAAGAGACCCAGTACTTC	CASSYSRGQETQYF
TRBD2	TRBJ2-1	TRBV4-2	.	18	TGTGCCAGCAGCCAAGAACTCGTTGGACTAGCGGTTAAGAATGAGCAGTTCTTC	CASSQELVGLAVKNEQFF
.	TRBJ1-1	TRBV19	.	13	TGTGCCAGTAGCGGGACACTAGGGACTGAAGCTTTCTTT	CASSGTLGTEAFF
TRBD1	TRBJ2-7	TRBV11-2	.	14	TGTGCCAGCAGCTTCGACAGGGGAGTCTACGAGCAGTACTTC	CASSFDRGVYEQYF
.	TRBJ2-7	TRBV5-4	.	14	TGTGCCAGCAGCCAGGGACTCAAGTACGGCGAGCAGTACTTC	CASSQGLKYGEQYF
.	TRBJ1-1	TRBV19	.	15	TGTGCCAGTAGTATTTCTGGGGAGGGAGACACTGAAGCTTTCTTT	CASSISGEGDTEAFF
.	TRBJ1-1	TRBV5-1	.	14	TGCGCCAGCAGCTCCGACGGAGCGAACACTGAAGCTTTCTTT	CASSSDGANTEAFF
.	TRBJ2-2	TRBV28	once	14	TGTGCCAGCTGCGCCCAGGGAATGACCGGGGAGCTGTTTTTT	CASCAQGMTGELFF
TRBD2	TRBJ2-3	TRBV27	.	18	TGTGCCAGCAGTTTTTCCACTAGCGGGGGCCTTTGGGAAGATACGCAGTATTTT	CASSFSTSGGLWEDTQYF
.	TRBJ2-7	TRBV7-9	.	17	TGTGCCAGCAGCTTAGCACCAGGCCGGGATACCTCCTACGAGCAGTACTTC	CASSLAPGRDTSYEQYF
TRBD1	TRBJ2-7	TRBV7-9	.	13	TGTGCCAGCAGCTTGACAGGGGCCGTGGGGCAGTACTTC	CASSLTGAVGQYF
TRBD2	TRBJ2-4	TRBV4-3	.	16	TGCGCCAGCAGCCAAGCTGGAGGACTAGCCAAGAACATTCAGTACTTC	CASSQAGGLAKNIQYF
TRBD2	TRBJ2-1	TRBV7-8	.	17	TGTGCCAGCAGCTTCTCGATAGCGGGAGGGCTTAACAATGAGCAGTTCTTC	CASSFSIAGGLNNEQFF
.	TRBJ2-7	TRBV5-1	.	14	TGCGCCAGCAGCGAGGGGGTAGGGACCTACGAGCAGTACTTC	CASSEGVGTYEQYF
TRBD2	TRBJ2-3	TRBV5-4	.	15	TGTGCCAGCAGCCATACTAGCGGGAGGGAGGGTACGCAGTATTTT	CASSHTSGREGTQYF
TRBD1	TRBJ1-6	TRBV19	.	13	TGTGCCAGTAGTAGACAGGGAGGTTCACCCCTCCACTTT	CASSRQGGSPLHF
.	TRBJ1-1	TRBV28	.	16	TGTGCCAGCAAAGGGGTTTGGGGGCTCATGAACACTGAAGCTTTCTTT	CASKGVWGLMNTEAFF
TRBD1	TRBJ1-5	TRBV11-2	few	15	TGTGCCAGCAGCCCTACCGGGACAGGCGATCAGCCCCAGCATTTT	CASSPTGTGDQPQHF
TRBD2	TRBJ2-5	TRBV14	.	13	TGTGCCAGCAGGGGACTAGGCCAAGAGACCCAGTACTTC	CASRGLGQETQYF
.	TRBJ2-1	TRBV5-1	.	13	TGCGCCAGCAGCTTGGAACTAGTAACTGAGCAGTTCTTC	CASSLELVTEQFF
.	TRBJ1-1	TRBV5-4	.	14	TGTGCCAGCAGCTTGCAGGGGTCGGACACTGAAGCTTTCTTT	CASSLQGSDTEAFF
.	TRBJ2-5	TRBV6-1	few	13	TGTGCCAGCAATTTACTAGCACAAGAGACCCAGTACTTC	CASNLLAQETQYF
TRBD1	TRBJ1-2	TRBV4-3	.	19	TGCGCCAGCAGCCAAGATTGGACAGGGTTAAGTTTAGCTAACTATGGCTACACCTTC	CASSQDWTGLSLANYGYTF
TRBD1	TRBJ1-1	TRBV27	.	13	TGTGCCACCGGACAGGCGGCGGGGTCTGAAGCTTTCTTT	CATGQAAGSEAFF
.	TRBJ1-2	TRBV2	.	12	TGTGCCAGCAGTGAGTCTCGAGAAGGCTACACCTTC	CASSESREGYTF
.	TRBJ1-1	TRBV19	few	14	TGTGCCAGGCAACCGGGACAACTGAACACTGAAGCTTTCTTT	CARQPGQLNTEAFF
.	TRBJ2-2	TRBV20-1	few	11	TGCAGTGCTGGCAGATCCGGGGAGCTGTTTTTT	CSAGRSGELFF
.	TRBJ1-1	TRBV14	.	16	TGTGCCAGCAGCCAAGGTCGAGGCTTGCTGAACACTGAAGCTTTCTTT	CASSQGRGLLNTEAFF